Below, one T cell receptor beta chain is given with its context. Trimming removed 4 bases from V and 1 base from J; junction bases left unmatched: 4. This CDR3 is built from 14 residues. CDR1 and CDR2 (germline): SQVTM, ANQGSEA. Self-reported history from a screening survey and questionnaire set each donor's cohort. Symptom resolution, clearance, or two negative PCRs marked donors in Cohort 3 as recovered. These data belong to a study of blood T cell repertoires in COVID-19. In the study overall: Sites across the United States, Italy and Spain contributed samples from acute and convalescent COVID-19.

The authors' processing: Amplification with reference gene primers provided the estimates of nucleated cell counts. Profiled with immunoSEQ multiplex PCR; TCRdb holds only in-frame clones, not every one. The V and J calls and clone size are taken from that table; D and trimming were inferred from the DNA. This sample yields around 500,000 clones, of which 80% to 90% are seen a single time; under 9.5% belongs to the top ten. This chain links TRBV29-1 with TRBJ1-5; TRBD1 matches 7 bases. This sequence was found in a woman in her sixties who had recovered from COVID-19. The sample was PBMCs or T cells enriched from blood (not recorded which). CDR3 protein: CSVGKGASNQPQHF. As DNA, the CDR3 is TGCAGCGTTGGAAAGGGGGCGAGCAATCAGCCCCAGCATTTT.